This T cell receptor (beta chain) is from a study of vaccination and CD4 T cells after COVID-19. Overall study findings and caveats: For convalescent patients, a median 86.3% of reactive clones surfaced exclusively after vaccination. No early post-infection timepoints were studied, and convalescent patients studied were relatively few.

This clonotype was recorded a few times. Its antigen remains unknown. Trimming cost V 7 bases and J 7 bases, with 16 bases left between them. CDR1 and CDR2 from the germline V gene are SGHTA and FQGNSA. There are 13 residues in the CDR3. The Oncomine TCR Beta short-read assay sequenced DNA from cultured CD4+ T cells. From the PCR reads, TCRdb called clonotypes with MiXCR, one entry per CDR3 protein. The profile covers some 21,000 distinct CDR3 sequences, with roughly 50% appearing a single time and about 12% taken by the ten largest. Time point specified: late sampling 161 to 241 days after vaccination in a few convalescent patients. Treatment of the sample: approximately nine-day PBMC culture with coronavirus spike peptide pools or control peptides (ViraFEST assay). Every well contained around 2 million PBMCs, which were grown with around 10 IU/ml IL-2 and roughly 10 ug/ml peptide pools.

Here the sequenced sample was CD4+ T cells from blood, cultured in vitro, taken about 7 months after SARS-CoV-2 vaccination. This chain links TRBV7-2 with TRBJ2-5; D is perhaps TRBD1 or TRBD2 (5 bases each). This clonotype was sampled from a human donor who had recovered from COVID-19. Here the CDR3 DNA reads TGTGCCAGCATCCCCACGGGGCGCGGGACCCAGTACTTC. Translating it yields CASIPTGRGTQYF. Filled out from reference TRBV7-2 and TRBJ2-5, the complete variable domain reads GAGVSQSPSNKVTEKGKDVELRCDPISGHTALYWYRQSLGQGLEFLIYFQGNSAPDKSGLPSDRFSAERTGGSVSTLTIQRTQQEDSAVYLCASIPTGRGTQYFGPGTRLLVL.